A single sample gave rise to the 15 T cell receptor beta chains below, sequenced in a study of blood T cell repertoires in COVID-19. Sequenced by immunoSEQ multiplex PCR; TCRdb stores in-frame clones only, minus some. The sample lists more than 95,000 clones; approximately 83% were seen once. The specimen was peripheral blood. Receptor source: a woman of 80 years or more with acute or convalescent COVID-19.

The rearrangement joins TRBV4-1 to TRBJ1-2; TRBD1 is a possible D gene (5 bases). The CDR3 extends over 14 amino acids. Trimming cost V 0 bases and J 4 bases, with 9 bases left between them. Germline loops: CDR1 MGHRA, CDR2 YSYEKL. CDR3 protein: CASSQDHGGYGYTF. The CDR3, as DNA: TGCGCCAGCAGCCAAGATCACGGGGGCTATGGCTACACCTTC.

This chain links TRBV5-4 with TRBJ2-5; 12 positions agree with TRBD2. The CDR3 contains 15 residues. The V gene end was trimmed by 3 bases and the J gene end by 5 bases; junction bases not matched to a gene: 5. Germline lookup yields CDR1 SGHNT and CDR2 YYREEE (reference sequence). The CDR3 coding sequence is TGTGCCAGCAGCTACGCGGGACTAGCGGGCGAGACCCAGTACTTC. This gives the protein CASSYAGLAGETQYF.

This clone has more than one count but fewer than ten. The J gene is TRBJ2-3, the V gene TRBV9, with 10 bases fitting TRBD1. This CDR3 contains 17 residues. V lost 0 bases and J lost 5; bases outside the gene matches: 9. Germline CDR1 is SGDLS and CDR2 is YYNGEE. The CDR3 DNA reads TGTGCCAGCAGCGTAGCGGTGGGACAGGGGCGGGGAGATACGCAGTATTTT. Amino acids: CASSVAVGQGRGDTQYF.

The chain has TRBV5-4 and TRBJ2-5; 8 nucleotides agree with TRBD1. The ends lost 4 bases at V and 4 bases at J; junction bases unmatched: 9. This CDR3 is 15 amino acids long. The V gene's germline CDR1 is SGHNT and CDR2 YYREEE (reference sequence). This CDR3 is CASSPQGAYVETQYF. The CDR3 DNA is TGTGCCAGCAGCCCTCAGGGGGCCTATGTAGAGACCCAGTACTTC.

J is TRBJ1-2 and V is TRBV4-1; D not resolved. With 3 bases removed from V and 8 bases from J, the gap between germline ends came to 13 bases. The germline CDR1 and CDR2 sequences are MGHRA and YSYEKL. The CDR3 covers 13 residues. In nucleotides, the CDR3 is TGCGCCAGCAGCCAGGCCGGGAATTGGGGCTACACCTTC. This encodes CASSQAGNWGYTF.

The chain uses TRBV5-1 and TRBJ2-5, with 11 bases aligning to TRBD2. Trimming cost V 3 bases and J 4 bases; bases outside gene matches: 11. Germline lookup yields CDR1 SGHRS and CDR2 YFSETQ. This CDR3 region has 17 residues. The CDR3 DNA reads TGCGCCAGCAGCTATGGGAGAGTAGCGGGGGGGAGAGAGACCCAGTACTTC. Protein: CASSYGRVAGGRETQYF.

V and J are TRBV2 and TRBJ1-2, with D maybe TRBD1 (5 bases). V lost 8 bases and J lost 0, with 10 bases in between. The germline V gene has CDR1 SNHLY and CDR2 FYNNEI. The CDR3 contains 13 residues. CDR3 nucleotides: TGTGCCAGCGGGGCAGGATCTAACTATGGCTACACCTTC. Translating it yields CASGAGSNYGYTF. Drawing the rest from reference TRBV2 and TRBJ1-2, the complete variable domain is EPEVTQTPSHQVTQMGQEVILRCVPISNHLYFYWYRQILGQKVEFLVSFYNNEISEKSEIFDDQFSVERPDGSNFTLKIRSTKLEDSAMYFCASGAGSNYGYTFGSGTRLTVV.

The chain recombines TRBV6-5 with TRBJ2-5, with D possibly TRBD1 on 5 matching bases. V lost 7 bases, J lost 1 base, and 7 bases lay in between. The CDR3 sequence is 12 residues long. Germline V gene data show CDR1 as MNHEY and CDR2 as SVGAGI. The CDR3 spells CASTGAQETQYF. DNA of the CDR3: TGTGCCAGCACTGGGGCCCAAGAGACCCAGTACTTC.

This chain joins TRBV5-1 and TRBJ2-2; 8 bases are a match to TRBD2. CDR1 SGHRS and CDR2 YFSETQ come from the germline V gene. The V gene end was trimmed by 2 bases and the J gene end by 5 bases; junction bases not matched to a gene: 11. The CDR3 has 17 residues. The CDR3 protein is CASSFPPGGAGTGELFF. CDR3 coding DNA: TGCGCCAGCAGCTTTCCCCCCGGGGGGGCCGGAACCGGGGAGCTGTTTTTT.

The V and J genes are TRBV7-3 and TRBJ1-1; 7 bases align to TRBD1. Germline CDR1 and CDR2: SGHTA and FQGTGA. This CDR3 has 13 residues. V lost 6 bases, J lost 1 base, and 2 bases stayed unmatched. This chain's CDR3 is CASRRGQNTEAFF. CDR3 bases: TGTGCCAGCAGGAGGGGGCAGAACACTGAAGCTTTCTTT.

J is TRBJ1-5 and V is TRBV9; D gene uncertain. Germline assignment: CDR1 SGDLS and CDR2 YYNGEE. This CDR3 is 13 amino acids long. V was pared by 5 bases and J by 0 bases, with 6 bases between. The CDR3 DNA follows: TGTGCCAGCAGTGACAATAGCAATCAGCCCCAGCATTTT. It codes for CASSDNSNQPQHF.

On this clone itself: Other DNA variants within this sample encode the same CDR3. The chain joins TRBV28 to TRBJ1-5; no clear D. The CDR3 is made up of 12 amino acids. Germline assignment: CDR1 MDHEN and CDR2 SYDVKM. Between the trimmed V and J ends, which lost 5 bases and 3 bases, there was a span of 5 bases. CDR3 DNA: TGTGCCAGCAGTCCTTTCAATCAGCCCCAGCATTTT. Protein product: CASSPFNQPQHF.

Regarding this clone: At the DNA level, this CDR3 is encoded by other sequences in the same sample as well. The chain carries TRBV5-1 and TRBJ2-1; 8 positions match TRBD1. This CDR3 comprises 14 residues. Germline loops: CDR1 SGHRS, CDR2 YFSETQ. V gave up 4 bases and J gave up 8 bases; unmatched junction bases: 8. The CDR3 is CASSLGQVGDEQFF. The CDR3 region has the DNA TGCGCCAGCAGCCTGGGACAGGTCGGGGATGAGCAGTTCTTC.

J is TRBJ2-3 and V is TRBV3-1 (or the pseudogene TRBV3-2); perhaps TRBD1 as D (6 bases). Trimming stripped 0 bases from V and 2 bases from J, with 9 bases between. The length of the CDR3 is 15 residues. Germline CDR1 LGHDT, CDR2 YNNKEL (reference sequence). In DNA form, the CDR3 reads TGTGCCAGCAGCCAAGATTGGGACAACACAGATACGCAGTATTTT. It is translated as CASSQDWDNTDTQYF.

This clone is a singleton in its sample. The chain has TRBV6-1 and TRBJ1-4; unclear D gene. The CDR3 totals 13 residues. With 1 base removed from V and 7 bases from J, the gap between germline ends came to 7 bases. Germline CDR1 MNHNS, CDR2 SASEGT. The CDR3 region has the DNA TGTGCCAGCAGTGAAGGACGAGGTGAAAAACTGTTTTTT. This codes for CASSEGRGEKLFF.